This is a list of T cell receptor beta chains from one sample in a study of cytomegalovirus exposure and HLA in healthy donors. Only in-frame clones appear in the TCRdb table, and some are missing; sequencing was by immunoSEQ multiplex PCR. Among about 100,000 clones listed, over 9% were seen once. The sequencing sample was made of PBMCs. These receptors were taken from a middle-aged man in good health and CMV-seropositive. The CDR3 runs from the conserved cysteine through the conserved F or W. D genes are given only for firm matches. Only part of the rows carry a size: once, few, many, or a class if the clone is expanded.

few	TRBV5-1	TRBJ2-5	15	TRBD2	CASSLATGGPETQYF	TGCGCCAGCAGCTTGGCCACGGGAGGGCCTGAGACCCAGTACTTC
NA	TRBV7-2	TRBJ2-3	15	TRBD2	CASSLVAGGADTQYF	TGTGCCAGCAGCTTAGTCGCGGGAGGGGCAGATACGCAGTATTTT
NA	TRBV27	TRBJ1-5	14	NA	CASSLSQINQPQHF	TGTGCCAGCAGTTTGTCACAGATCAATCAGCCCCAGCATTTT
few	TRBV7-8	TRBJ1-2	13	NA	CASSLTDRYGYTF	TGTGCCAGCAGCTTAACCGACAGATATGGCTACACCTTC
few	TRBV19	TRBJ1-3	16	NA	CASSVRDIVSGNTIYF	TGTGCCAGTAGTGTACGGGACATTGTCTCTGGAAACACCATATATTTT
few	TRBV28	TRBJ2-7	10	NA	CASGQYEQYF	TGTGCCAGCGGCCAATACGAGCAGTACTTC
few	TRBV7-2	TRBJ1-5	14	NA	CASSLGVQAQPQHF	TGTGCCAGCAGCTTAGGTGTTCAGGCACAGCCCCAGCATTTT
NA	TRBV6-6	TRBJ2-1	13	TRBD2	CAYGSSGSNEQFF	TGTGCTTATGGGTCTAGCGGGAGTAATGAGCAGTTCTTC
few	TRBV30	TRBJ2-7	13	NA	CAWTKRRSYEQYF	TGTGCCTGGACTAAACGGAGATCCTACGAGCAGTACTTC
NA	TRBV9	TRBJ2-7	15	TRBD1	CASSVRTGSVYEQYF	TGTGCCAGCAGCGTAAGGACAGGGTCGGTCTACGAGCAGTACTTC
many	TRBV10-3	TRBJ1-1	12	NA	CASRRVNTEAFF	TGTGCCTCGCGACGGGTAAACACTGAAGCTTTCTTT
few	TRBV19	TRBJ1-1	14	NA	CASSQDSFLTEAFF	TGTGCCAGTAGTCAGGACAGTTTTCTCACTGAAGCTTTCTTT